This T cell receptor beta chain was identified during a study of T cells after posttransplantation cyclophosphamide. This clone has at least ten counts. As yet, its antigen is unknown. This related bone marrow graft donor gave peripheral blood on the day of marrow donation. With 3 bases removed from V and 3 bases from J, the gap between germline ends came to 12 bases. The CDR3 has 15 residues. Germline-derived CDR1 and CDR2 are LNHDA and SQIVND (reference sequence). Profiled with immunoSEQ multiplex PCR; TCRdb holds only in-frame clones, not every one. The sample gives 40,000 to 45,000 clones, none seen only once, and the top ten clones hold 2% to 3%. Findings of the study overall: Skin or GI-infiltrating T cells shared few TRB sequences with blood.

This TCR was recovered from a man between 35 and 55 years old in good health, CMV-negative, and a related stem cell transplant donor. The chain couples TRBV19 to TRBJ1-5; no clear D. The source material was PBMCs. The CDR3 bases are TGTGCCAGTAGTATTGGCTTCCAGATCAATCAGCCCCAGCATTTT. As protein: CASSIGFQINQPQHF.